The 20 T cell receptor beta chains presented below share a single source sample, sequenced in a study of high-grade serous ovarian cancer treatment subgroups. The tumor samples were collected prior to definitive surgery or chemotherapy. Sequencing used immunoSEQ multiplex PCR; TCRdb keeps in-frame clones, though not all of them. The sample records 5,000 to 6,000 clones, around three quarters being singletons. Sample: tumor tissue. These receptor sequences come from a human donor with high-grade serous ovarian cancer.

CDR3 DNA sequence: TGTGCCAGCAGCTTACTTACCGGGACAGGGGGCTATGGCTACACCTTC. Its protein product is CASSLLTGTGGYGYTF. This rearrangement joins TRBV11-2 to TRBJ1-2, with TRBD1 identical over 11 bases. The V gene's germline CDR1 is SGHAT and CDR2 FQNNGV. The junction had 6 bases not matched to a gene; V was cut back by 2 bases and J by 4 bases. The CDR3 spans 16 residues.

This clone was found a few times. The CDR3 nucleotides are TGTGCCAGCAGCGTGGGGACAGGGCCTAACTATGGCTACACCTTC. Protein sequence: CASSVGTGPNYGYTF. The rearrangement joins TRBV9 to TRBJ1-2, with 9 bases that match TRBD1. J was trimmed by 0 bases and V by 2 bases; bases with no gene match: 2. Germline values: CDR1 SGDLS, CDR2 YYNGEE. The CDR3 sequence is 15 residues long.

As for this clone: Compared with germline, one end of the junction differs, possibly owing to a read error. V usage is TRBV10-3 and J usage is TRBJ2-7; D ambiguous. The CDR3 has 13 amino acids. In germline, CDR1 is ENHRY, CDR2 SYGVKD. In nucleotides, the CDR3 is TGTGCCAGCAGTGTAGGACCGACCTACGAGCAGTACTTC. This sequence encodes CASSVGPTYEQYF.

V and J are TRBV10-1 and TRBJ1-5; D gene unclear. Germline assignment: CDR1 WNHNN and CDR2 SYGVQD (reference sequence). V shed 7 bases and J shed 0 bases, with 19 bases lying between them. The CDR3 extends over 17 amino acids. The CDR3 spells CASNQNEGSISNQPQHF. The CDR3 DNA is TGCGCCAGCAATCAAAATGAAGGAAGCATTAGCAATCAGCCCCAGCATTTT.

This chain links TRBV5-6 with TRBJ1-5, with D unclear. The CDR3 has 14 amino acids. Germline CDR1 reads SGHDT; CDR2 reads YYEEEE. Trimming left V 4 bases short and J 3 bases short, with 11 bases between. The CDR3 DNA follows: TGTGCCAGCAGCACCGACCGTTACAATCAGCCCCAGCATTTT. It is translated as CASSTDRYNQPQHF. Looking up the rest from reference TRBV5-6 and TRBJ1-5 gives the full variable domain: DAGVTQSPTHLIKTRGQQVTLRCSPKSGHDTVSWYQQALGQGPQFIFQYYEEEERQRGNFPDRFSGHQFPNYSSELNVNALLLGDSALYLCASSTDRYNQPQHFGDGTRLSIL.

The chain employs TRBV6-1 and TRBJ1-1; 8 bases fit TRBD1. V was pared by 8 bases and J by 5 bases, with 7 bases of the junction left unmatched. The germline gives CDR1 MNHNS, CDR2 SASEGT. This CDR3 is 13 amino acids long. In DNA, the CDR3 is TGTGCCAGCGGATCAGGGGGCTGGACTGAAGCTTTCTTT. This sequence encodes CASGSGGWTEAFF.

The CDR3 DNA follows: TGTGCCAGCAGCGAGACTGAGGGGTTTAATGAAAAACTGTTTTTT. Amino acids: CASSETEGFNEKLFF. V is TRBV9 and J is TRBJ1-4; possible D gene TRBD1, 5 bases. Germline V gene lookup returns CDR1 SGDLS and CDR2 YYNGEE. Trimming cost V 3 bases and J 4 bases, with 13 bases left between them. This CDR3 region has 15 residues.

The rearrangement links TRBV10-3 to TRBJ2-3; TRBD2 aligns across 13 bases. CDR1 is ENHRY, CDR2 SYGVKD, per germline. V was pared by 2 bases and J by 5 bases, with 10 bases of the junction left unmatched. The CDR3 length is 18 residues. CDR3: CAISERLGTSGDGDTQYF. The CDR3 DNA is TGTGCCATCAGTGAGCGACTAGGGACTAGCGGGGATGGAGATACGCAGTATTTT.

This clone was seen once. The CDR3 loop is CASSLGLGSAFF. CDR3 nucleotide sequence: TGTGCCAGCAGCTTAGGCCTGGGGTCAGCTTTCTTT. The J gene is TRBJ1-1, the V gene TRBV13; no reliable D call. Germline V gene sequence: CDR1 PRHDT, CDR2 FYEKMQ (reference sequence). The CDR3 has 12 amino acids. The V and J ends lost 0 bases and 10 bases respectively, with 9 bases between them.

V and J are TRBV7-7 and TRBJ2-1; 8 nucleotides line up with TRBD2. The CDR3 covers 14 residues. The germline gives CDR1 SSHAT, CDR2 FNYEAQ (reference sequence). The J segment lost 4 bases and the V segment lost 5 bases, leaving 4 bases of the junction unmatched. CDR3 amino acids: CASSRGGGYNEQFF. CDR3 nucleotides: TGTGCCAGCAGCCGGGGCGGGGGGTACAATGAGCAGTTCTTC.

The chain recombines TRBV19 with TRBJ1-2; tentatively, D is TRBD1 (5 bases). Germline CDR1 reads LNHDA; CDR2 reads SQIVND (reference sequence). The CDR3 loop spans 14 amino acids. V shed 5 bases and J shed 1 base, with 11 bases lying between them. This CDR3 is CASSPQTDNYGYTF. The CDR3 DNA is TGTGCCAGTAGTCCCCAGACAGATAACTATGGCTACACCTTC.

J is TRBJ2-7 and V is TRBV28, with 9 bases lining up with TRBD1. This CDR3 has 13 amino acids. V was clipped by 7 bases and J by 5 bases; unmatched bases: 6. Germline CDR1 reads MDHEN; CDR2 reads SYDVKM. CDR3 bases: TGTGCCAGCACCACAGGGGGCTGGGACGAGCAGTACTTC. It yields the protein CASTTGGWDEQYF. The variable domain in full, with the rest retrieved from reference TRBV28 and TRBJ2-7, is DVKVTQSSRYLVKRTGEKVFLECVQDMDHENMFWYRQDPGLGLRLIYFSYDVKMKEKGDIPEGYSVSREKKERFSLILESASTNQTSMYLCASTTGGWDEQYFGPGTRLTVT.

J is TRBJ1-2 and V is TRBV7-2; TRBD1 matches 10 bases. The CDR3 length is 17 residues. CDR1 is SGHTA, CDR2 FQGNSA, per germline. With 5 bases clipped from V and 4 bases from J, the junction kept 13 bases outside the gene matches. The CDR3 bases are TGTGCCAGCAGCCCCATTATAGGACAGGGGGTTAGCTATGGCTACACCTTC. Protein product: CASSPIIGQGVSYGYTF.

J is TRBJ2-7 and V is TRBV18; tentatively, D is TRBD2 (7 bases). This CDR3 has 15 amino acids. The germline V gene encodes CDR1 KGHSH and CDR2 LQKENI. V was cut by 1 base and J by 0 bases, with 10 bases left in between. The CDR3 reads CASSPQGGSSYEQYF. The CDR3 region has the DNA TGTGCCAGCTCACCACAGGGGGGGAGCTCCTACGAGCAGTACTTC.

The rearrangement joins TRBV6-5 to TRBJ2-7; 11 bases line up with TRBD2. The germline V gene encodes CDR1 MNHEY and CDR2 SVGAGI. Trimming at V came to 6 bases and at J to 5 bases, leaving 6 bases not matched to a gene. The CDR3 is 14 residues long. The CDR3 protein is CASSLAGGSNEQYF. DNA for the CDR3: TGTGCCAGCAGCTTAGCGGGGGGGTCCAACGAGCAGTACTTC.

The chain combines TRBV18 with TRBJ1-2; D is ambiguous. This CDR3 has 12 amino acids. The germline V and J ends were trimmed by 2 bases and 2 bases, with 3 bases remaining between them. Per the germline V gene, CDR1 is KGHSH and CDR2 is LQKENI. The CDR3 loop reads CASSPDNYGYTF. CDR3 in DNA: TGTGCCAGCTCACCAGACAACTATGGCTACACCTTC.

The chain uses TRBV10-3 and TRBJ2-3; tentatively, D is TRBD2 (5 bases). This CDR3 comprises 12 residues. Trimming removed 8 bases from V and 4 bases from J, with 10 bases in between. Germline assignment: CDR1 ENHRY and CDR2 SYGVKD. The CDR3 DNA reads TGTGCCATCTCGGGGAACGCAGATACGCAGTATTTT. The encoded protein is CAISGNADTQYF.

This clone was seen a handful of times. The chain combines TRBV27 with TRBJ1-5, with TRBD1 matching over 12 bases. CDR1 and CDR2 from the germline V gene are MNHEY and SMNVEV (reference sequence). The CDR3 is 16 amino acids. The V segment lost 5 bases and the J segment 5 bases; nucleotides outside the gene matches: 7. The CDR3 reads CASSARDRGPYQPQHF. The CDR3 DNA reads TGTGCCAGCAGTGCCCGGGACAGGGGGCCCTATCAGCCCCAGCATTTT.

The chain joins TRBV9 to TRBJ2-5; weak D call: TRBD2 (7 bases). TRBJ2-7 explains the end of the DNA better; the J call may be wrong. The CDR3 totals 16 residues. From germline, CDR1 is SGDLS and CDR2 YYNGEE. The CDR3 DNA reads TGTGCCAGCAGCCCCCAGTGGGAGGGGGGTCCCTACGAGCAGTACTTC. Protein sequence: CASSPQWEGGPYEQYF.

The chain employs TRBV11-3 and TRBJ2-3, with D unresolved. The germline V and J ends were trimmed by 1 base and 0 bases, with 5 bases remaining between them. This CDR3 has 14 amino acids. Germline V lookup: CDR1 SGHNT, CDR2 YENEEA. DNA for the CDR3: TGTGCCAGCAGCTTAGGCAGAAGCACAGATACGCAGTATTTT. Its translation: CASSLGRSTDTQYF.